This TCR beta chain is drawn from a study of blood T cell repertoires in COVID-19. Study at large: Samples representing acute and convalescent COVID-19 were sourced from the United States, Italy and Spain.

Measured with immunoSEQ multiplex PCR; TCRdb has only the in-frame clones, and not every one. Among about 230,000 clones listed, around 88% were seen once. V was clipped by 11 bases and J by 1 base; unmatched bases: 12. The CDR3 contains 17 residues. Germline CDR1 LNHDA, CDR2 SQIVND (reference sequence). The clonotype comes from a man aged 35 to 55 with active or convalescent COVID-19. Sequenced material: peripheral blood. V and J are TRBV19 and TRBJ2-2; TRBD2 matches 11 bases. This CDR3 is CASSPRLAGLNTGELFF. CDR3 bases: TGTGCCTCTTCACCCCGACTAGCGGGACTGAACACCGGGGAGCTGTTTTTT.